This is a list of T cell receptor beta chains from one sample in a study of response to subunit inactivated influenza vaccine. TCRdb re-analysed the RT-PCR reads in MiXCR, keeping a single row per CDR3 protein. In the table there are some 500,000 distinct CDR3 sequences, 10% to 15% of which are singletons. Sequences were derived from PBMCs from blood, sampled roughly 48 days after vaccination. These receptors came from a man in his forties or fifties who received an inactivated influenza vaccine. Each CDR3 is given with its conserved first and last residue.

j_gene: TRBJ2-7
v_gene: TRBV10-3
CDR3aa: CAISKNLPPDGSYEQYF

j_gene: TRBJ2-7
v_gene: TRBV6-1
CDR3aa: CASRNRGISYEQYF

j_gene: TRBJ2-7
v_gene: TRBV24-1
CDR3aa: CATSESGREQYF

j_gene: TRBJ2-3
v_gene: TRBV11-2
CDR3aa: CASSLWRGADTQYF

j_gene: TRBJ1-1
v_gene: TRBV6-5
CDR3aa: CASSYADREFEAFF

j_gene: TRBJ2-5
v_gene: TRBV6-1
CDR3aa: CASKSPGGGETQYF

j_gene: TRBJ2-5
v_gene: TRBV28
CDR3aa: CASSSTGGHTQAQYF

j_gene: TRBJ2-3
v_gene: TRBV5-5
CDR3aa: CASSLLTGGNTDTQYF

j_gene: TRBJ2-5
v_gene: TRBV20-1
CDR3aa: CSATGQGRLEAQYF

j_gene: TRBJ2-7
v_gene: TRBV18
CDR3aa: CASSPPNRGAYEQYF

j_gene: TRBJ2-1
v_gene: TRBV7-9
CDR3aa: CASSLGQWNEQFF

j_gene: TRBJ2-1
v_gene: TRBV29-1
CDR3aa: CSVEGLAGGSGEQFF

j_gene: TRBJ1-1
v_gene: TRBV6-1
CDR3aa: CASKEGDWDTEAFF

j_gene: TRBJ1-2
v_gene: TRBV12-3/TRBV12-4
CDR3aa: CASTPDRTYGYTF

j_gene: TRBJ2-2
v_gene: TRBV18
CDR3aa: CASSPIQTGELFF

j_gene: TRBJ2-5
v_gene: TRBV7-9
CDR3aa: CASSKPGLAGEETQYF

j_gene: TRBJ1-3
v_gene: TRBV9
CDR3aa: CASSVEPFPSGNTIYF

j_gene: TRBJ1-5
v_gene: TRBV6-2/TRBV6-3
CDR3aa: CASRQGYGNQPQHF

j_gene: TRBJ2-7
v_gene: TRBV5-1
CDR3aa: CASSPLPRDSYEQYF